This T cell receptor (beta chain) was captured by sequencing in a study of beta chain features in type 1 diabetes. Study-wide findings and caveats: Patients with Type 1 diabetes showed moderately but significantly shorter TCRB CDR3s in all four CD4+ subsets.

This clone was seen a handful of times. Its matching antigen is unknown. Reverse transcribing all isolated RNA meant expressed TCRB transcripts were sequenced. Method: immunoSEQ multiplex PCR; TCRdb's copy keeps in-frame clones and lacks some. Seen here are about 110,000 clones, 40% observed once, and the top ten hold 0.06% to 0.075%. Losses at the gene ends were 5 bases for V and 11 bases for J; bases not matched to a gene: 9. This CDR3 contains 13 residues. Germline CDR1 SEHNR, CDR2 FQNEAQ (reference sequence). The receptor was derived from a woman under 30 in good health. Material: stem cell memory CD4+ T cells from blood. V usage is TRBV7-9 and J usage is TRBJ1-5, with 7 bases identical to TRBD1. The CDR3 here is CASSGKGAKSQHF. In DNA, the CDR3 is TGTGCCAGCAGCGGGAAGGGGGCTAAGTCCCAGCATTTT.